This T cell receptor (beta chain) was identified during a study of shared clonotypes between healthy human individuals (TCRdb year 2020). In the study overall: The cohort included three men and a couple of women between 18 and 49 years of age. To estimate repertoire size and how much clonotype sharing occurs between individuals, the study deeply sequenced the blood TCR repertoires of 4 to 6 healthy adults. To increase sequencing depth and limit assay-specific biases, TCR repertoire library preparation and sequencing were carried out by different laboratories using diverse techniques. For each donor, three plates each were used for CD4 naive and CD4 memory, two plates were used for CD8 naive, and one plate was used for CD8 memory. Between about 0.85 and 8.9 billion PBMCs per donor were obtained by leukapheresis.

Details on this clone: Which antigen it targets is not known. One base away there is no much larger clone; base qualities are not given.

Using the deep immunoSEQ assay, multiplex PCR amplified TCR CDR3 regions from genomic DNA. Extracted genomic DNA from each cell subset was spread evenly across all wells of several immunoSEQ 96-well plates, with each plate serving as a replicate. Each replicate PCR for sorted subsets received 150 to 250 ng genomic DNA, equal to roughly 30,000 T cell genomes. The purified libraries were quantified using a Qubit 3.0 fluorometer, sized with a Bioanalyzer 2100, and then quantified again using the KAPA Library Quantification kit. Every immunoSEQ 96-well plate was sequenced on a separate single-read 150-cycle Illumina NextSeq 550 flow cell. The authors' analysis ran thus. Because only junctional sequences without quality scores were contained in the immunoSEQ output, filtering matching that applied to full-length reads could not be performed. To assign V/J genes and CDR3, sequences were annotated using PyIR, a Python wrapper for IgBLAST v1.9, with IMGT germline references. Reads were filtered out if the reads had weak V/J assignments (E-value above 1e-6), no CDR3, stop codons, out-of-frame junctions, or ambiguous translated residues. V3J clonotypes were defined by identical inferred V gene, J gene, and CDR3 amino acid sequence. Percentage overlap between repertoires was computed as shared unique clonotypes divided by the size of the smaller repertoire. Three approaches were used to assess repertoire richness: RTK rarefaction, the Chao1 estimator, and Recon v2.1 estimates of unobserved clonotypes. Generation probabilities were computed with OLGA for all TCRbeta clonotypes obtained by the gDNA method from a handful of donors. In TCRdb, the immuneACCESS table is reduced to in-frame sequences with V and J assigned. These tables do not hold every clone; where another copy was compared, an unresolved V gene accounts for under half, and the others remain unexplained. V and J calls and clone size are as listed in that table; D and trimming were resolved from the DNA. This sample gives approximately 720,000 clones in total; around 90% of them show up just once. Of the sample, 24% is held by the ten largest clones.

The CDR3 has 16 amino acids, counting the end cysteine and phenylalanine. Just CDR3 DNA is preserved here, 48 bases in frame from base 1. Taken from the germline V gene (reference sequence), the CDR1 and CDR2 loops are SEHNR and FQNEAQ. Ends trimmed: V by 4 bases, J by 4 bases; bases unmatched to a gene: 12. CD8 naive samples were CD45RO-negative cells positively selected for CCR7, giving a CD45RA+CCR7+ population that excluded TemRA cells. Donors were healthy HIV-negative adults with no recently reported acute infections or vaccinations. Only Caucasian adults living in Nashville, Tennessee, USA were represented among the donors. Blood was collected by leukapheresis, and PBMCs were isolated by Ficoll-Histopaque density gradient centrifugation and then cryopreserved in liquid nitrogen vapor phase. Purity and quantity of every magnetically sorted T cell population were checked by analytical flow cytometry. Genomic DNA was isolated from each sorted fraction and quantified by UV absorbance on a Nanodrop 2000c.

Beyond this particular receptor, the publication reports: Rarefaction of sorted-subset datasets indicated incomplete sequencing despite the large sequencing depth. Sampling was restricted to blood, and TCR repertoires in tissues likely differ from the TCR repertoires found in blood. Naive subsets generally had larger estimated clonotype richness than memory subsets did. The small number of donors limited the genetic and exposure-history diversity represented. Pairwise subsampling indicated that sequencing depth was expected to affect the degree of clonotype sharing among donors. Sharing across a handful of donors was observed for approximately 5% of naive CD4, 3% to 4% of naive CD8, over 2% of memory CD4, and around 0.4% of memory CD8 clonotypes. Compared with non-shared clonotypes, the clonotypes found in all four sorted-subset donors had higher generation probabilities.

The clonotype comes from a man younger than 45 in good health. Specimen: naive CD8+ T cells sorted from blood. The label giving this sample's cell subset or site can be read as: CD45RA+CCR7+. The V and J genes are TRBV7-9 and TRBJ2-5, and 7 junctional nucleotides match TRBD1. The DNA reads as follows: TGTGCCAGCAGCTCAAACCGGGACAGAGAAAGAGAGACCCAGTACTTC. This sequence encodes CASSSNRDRERETQYF.